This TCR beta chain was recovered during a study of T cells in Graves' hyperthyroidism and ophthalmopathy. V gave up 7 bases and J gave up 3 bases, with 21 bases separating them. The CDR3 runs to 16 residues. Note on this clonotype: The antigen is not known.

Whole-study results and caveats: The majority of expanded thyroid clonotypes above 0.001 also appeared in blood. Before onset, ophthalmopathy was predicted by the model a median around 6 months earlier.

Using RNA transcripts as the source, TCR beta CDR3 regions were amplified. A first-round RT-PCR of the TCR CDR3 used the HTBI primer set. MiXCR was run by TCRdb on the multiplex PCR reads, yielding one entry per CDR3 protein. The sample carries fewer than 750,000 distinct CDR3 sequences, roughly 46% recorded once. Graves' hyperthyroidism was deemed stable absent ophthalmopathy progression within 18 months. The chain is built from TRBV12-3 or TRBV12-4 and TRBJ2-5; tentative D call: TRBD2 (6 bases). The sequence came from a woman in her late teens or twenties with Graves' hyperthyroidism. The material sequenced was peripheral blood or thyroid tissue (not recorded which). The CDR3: CASKTGLPEYEETQYF. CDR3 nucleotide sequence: TGTGCCAGCAAAACGGGACTGCCCGAATACGAAGAGACCCAGTACTTC.